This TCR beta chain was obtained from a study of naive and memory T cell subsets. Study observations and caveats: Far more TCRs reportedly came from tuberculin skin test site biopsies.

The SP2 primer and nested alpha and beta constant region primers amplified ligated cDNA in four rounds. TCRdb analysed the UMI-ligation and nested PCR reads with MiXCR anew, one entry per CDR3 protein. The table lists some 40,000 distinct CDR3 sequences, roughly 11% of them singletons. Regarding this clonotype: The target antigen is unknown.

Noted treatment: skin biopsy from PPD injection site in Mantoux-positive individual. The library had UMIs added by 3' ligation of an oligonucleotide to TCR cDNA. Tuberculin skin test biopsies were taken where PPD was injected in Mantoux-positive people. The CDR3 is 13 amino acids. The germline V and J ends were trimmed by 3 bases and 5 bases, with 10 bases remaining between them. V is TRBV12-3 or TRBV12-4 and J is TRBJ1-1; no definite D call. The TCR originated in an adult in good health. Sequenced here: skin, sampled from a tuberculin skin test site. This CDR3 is CASSLGGATEAFF. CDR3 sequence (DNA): TGTGCCAGCAGTTTGGGTGGCGCGACTGAAGCTTTCTTT.